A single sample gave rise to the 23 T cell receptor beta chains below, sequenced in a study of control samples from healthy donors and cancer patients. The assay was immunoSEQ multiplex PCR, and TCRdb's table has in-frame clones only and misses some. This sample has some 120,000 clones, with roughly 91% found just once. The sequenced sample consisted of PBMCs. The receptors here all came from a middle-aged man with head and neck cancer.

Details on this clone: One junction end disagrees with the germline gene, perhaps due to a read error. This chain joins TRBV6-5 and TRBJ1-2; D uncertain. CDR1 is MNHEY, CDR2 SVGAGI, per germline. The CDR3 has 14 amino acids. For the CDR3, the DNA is TGTGCCAGCATTTCCGCTCCCGGCTACCTTCCACGGCACTTC. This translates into CASISAPGYLPRHF.

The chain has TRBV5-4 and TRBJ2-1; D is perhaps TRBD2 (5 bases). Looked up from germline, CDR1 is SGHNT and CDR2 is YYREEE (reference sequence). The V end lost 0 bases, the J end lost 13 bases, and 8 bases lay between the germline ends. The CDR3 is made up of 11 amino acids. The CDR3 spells CASSLGTFQFF. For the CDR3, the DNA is TGTGCCAGCAGCTTGGGGACTTTCCAGTTCTTC.

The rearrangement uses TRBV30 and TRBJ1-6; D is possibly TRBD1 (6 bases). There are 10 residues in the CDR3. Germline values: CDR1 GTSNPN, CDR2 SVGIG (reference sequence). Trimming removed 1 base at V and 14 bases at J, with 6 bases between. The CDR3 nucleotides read TGTGCCTGGAGTGCAGGGGCCCTCCACTTT. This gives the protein CAWSAGALHF.

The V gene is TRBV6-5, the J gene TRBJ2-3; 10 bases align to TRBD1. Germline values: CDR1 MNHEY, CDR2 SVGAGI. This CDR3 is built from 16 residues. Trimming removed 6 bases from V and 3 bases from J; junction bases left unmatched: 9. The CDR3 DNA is TGTGCCAGCAGCTACCTTGGACAGGGGGTTACAGATACGCAGTATTTT. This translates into CASSYLGQGVTDTQYF.

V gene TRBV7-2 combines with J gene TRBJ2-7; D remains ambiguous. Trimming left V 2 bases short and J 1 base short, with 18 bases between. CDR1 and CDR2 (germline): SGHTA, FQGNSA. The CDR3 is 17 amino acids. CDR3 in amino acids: CASSLYGTRVRSYEQYF. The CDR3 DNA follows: TGTGCCAGCAGCTTATATGGCACAAGGGTCCGTTCCTACGAGCAGTACTTC.

DNA of the CDR3: TGTGCCAGCAGCTTCGGGACAGGGAATGAAAAACTGTTTTTT. Its translation: CASSFGTGNEKLFF. The gene calls are TRBV7-8 and TRBJ1-4; 9 bases fit TRBD1. J was trimmed by 5 bases and V by 3 bases; bases with no gene match: 1. Germline V gives CDR1 SGHVS, CDR2 FQNEAQ. The CDR3 totals 14 residues.

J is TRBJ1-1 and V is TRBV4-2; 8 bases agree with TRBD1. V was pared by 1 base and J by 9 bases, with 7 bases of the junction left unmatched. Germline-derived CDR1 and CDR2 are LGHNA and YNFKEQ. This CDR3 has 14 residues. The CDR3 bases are TGTGCCAGCAGCCAAGCCCGGGCAGGGGGCAAAGCTTTCTTT. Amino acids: CASSQARAGGKAFF.

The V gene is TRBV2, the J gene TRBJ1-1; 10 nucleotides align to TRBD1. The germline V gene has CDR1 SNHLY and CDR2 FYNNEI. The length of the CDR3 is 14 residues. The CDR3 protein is CAKGTGVPNTEAFF. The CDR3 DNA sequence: TGTGCGAAGGGGACAGGGGTACCCAACACTGAAGCTTTCTTT.

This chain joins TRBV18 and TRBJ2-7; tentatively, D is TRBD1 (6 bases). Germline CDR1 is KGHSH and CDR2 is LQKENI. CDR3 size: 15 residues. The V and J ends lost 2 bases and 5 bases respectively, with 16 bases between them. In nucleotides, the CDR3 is TGTGCCAGCTCACCAAGGTCAGGGGTGTTTCACGAGCAGTACTTC. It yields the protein CASSPRSGVFHEQYF.

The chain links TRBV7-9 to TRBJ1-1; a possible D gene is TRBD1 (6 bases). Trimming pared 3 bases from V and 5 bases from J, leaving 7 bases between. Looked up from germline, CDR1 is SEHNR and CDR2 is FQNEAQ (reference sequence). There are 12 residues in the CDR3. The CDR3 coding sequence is TGTGCCAGCAGCTTGGGGACAACTGAAGCTTTCTTT. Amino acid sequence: CASSLGTTEAFF.

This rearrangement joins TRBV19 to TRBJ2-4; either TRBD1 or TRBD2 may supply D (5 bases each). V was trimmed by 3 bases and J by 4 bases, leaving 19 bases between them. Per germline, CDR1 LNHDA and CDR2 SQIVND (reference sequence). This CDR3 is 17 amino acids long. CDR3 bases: TGTGCCAGTAGTATGAGAGGGACCAGTTGGGGGAAAAACATTCAGTACTTC. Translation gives CASSMRGTSWGKNIQYF.

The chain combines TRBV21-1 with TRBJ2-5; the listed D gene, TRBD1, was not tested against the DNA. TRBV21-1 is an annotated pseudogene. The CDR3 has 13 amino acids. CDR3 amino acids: CAGEGQGRETQYF. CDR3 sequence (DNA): TGTGCCGGAGAGGGACAGGGACGAGAGACCCAGTACTTC.

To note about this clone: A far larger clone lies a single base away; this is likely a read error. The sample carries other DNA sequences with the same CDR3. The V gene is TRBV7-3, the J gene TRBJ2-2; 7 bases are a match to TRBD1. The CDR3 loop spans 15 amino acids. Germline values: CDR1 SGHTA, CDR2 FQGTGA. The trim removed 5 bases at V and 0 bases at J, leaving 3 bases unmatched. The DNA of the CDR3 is TGTGCCAGCAGCCCGGGGACAGCGAACACCGGGGAGCTGTTTTTT. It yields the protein CASSPGTANTGELFF. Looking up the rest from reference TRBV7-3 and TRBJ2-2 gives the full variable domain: GAGVSQTPSNKVTEKGKYVELRCDPISGHTALYWYRQSLGQGPEFLIYFQGTGAADDSGLPNDRFFAVRPEGSVSTLKIQRTERGDSAVYLCASSPGTANTGELFFGEGSRLTVL.

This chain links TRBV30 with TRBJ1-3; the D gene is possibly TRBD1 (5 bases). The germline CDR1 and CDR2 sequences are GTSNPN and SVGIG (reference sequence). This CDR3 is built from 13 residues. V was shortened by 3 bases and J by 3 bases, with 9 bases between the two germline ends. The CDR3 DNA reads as TGTGCCTGGAGCCTGGGGGTTGGAAACACCATATATTTT. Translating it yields CAWSLGVGNTIYF.

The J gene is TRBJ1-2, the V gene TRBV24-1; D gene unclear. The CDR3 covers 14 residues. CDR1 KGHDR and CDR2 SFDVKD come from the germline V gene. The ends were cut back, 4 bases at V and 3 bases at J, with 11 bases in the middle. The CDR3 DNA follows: TGTGCCACCAGTGACGAGTCTTCGGACTATGGCTACACCTTC. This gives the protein CATSDESSDYGYTF.

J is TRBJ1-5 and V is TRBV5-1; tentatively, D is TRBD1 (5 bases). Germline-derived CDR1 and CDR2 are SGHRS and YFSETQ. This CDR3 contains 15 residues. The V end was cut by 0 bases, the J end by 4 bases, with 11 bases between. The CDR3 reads CASSLAGWGNQPQHF. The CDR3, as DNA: TGCGCCAGCAGCTTGGCCGGGTGGGGGAATCAGCCCCAGCATTTT.

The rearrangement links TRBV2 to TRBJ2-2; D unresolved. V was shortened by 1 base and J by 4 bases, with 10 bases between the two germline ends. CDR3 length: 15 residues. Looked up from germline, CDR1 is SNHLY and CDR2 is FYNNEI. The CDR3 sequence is CASSEVGLFTGELFF. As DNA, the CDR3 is TGTGCCAGCAGTGAAGTTGGCCTCTTCACCGGGGAGCTGTTTTTT.

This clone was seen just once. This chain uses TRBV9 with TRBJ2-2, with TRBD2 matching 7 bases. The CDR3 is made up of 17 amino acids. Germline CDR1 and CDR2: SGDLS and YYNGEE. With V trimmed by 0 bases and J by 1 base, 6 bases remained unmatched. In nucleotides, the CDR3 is TGTGCCAGCAGCGTAGGGGCGGGCGGGGGGAACACCGGGGAGCTGTTTTTT. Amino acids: CASSVGAGGGNTGELFF.

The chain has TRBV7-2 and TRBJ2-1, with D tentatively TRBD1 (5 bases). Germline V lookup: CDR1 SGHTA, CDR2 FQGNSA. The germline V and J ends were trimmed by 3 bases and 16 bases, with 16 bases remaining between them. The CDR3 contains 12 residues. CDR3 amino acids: CASSLGPWEAFF. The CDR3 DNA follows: TGTGCCAGCAGCTTGGGGCCCTGGGAAGCCTTCTTC.

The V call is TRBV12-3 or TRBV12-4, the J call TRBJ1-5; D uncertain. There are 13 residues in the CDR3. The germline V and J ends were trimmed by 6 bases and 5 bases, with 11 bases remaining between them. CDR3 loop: CASSYPPDQPQHF. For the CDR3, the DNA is TGTGCCAGCAGCTACCCCCCCGATCAGCCCCAGCATTTT.

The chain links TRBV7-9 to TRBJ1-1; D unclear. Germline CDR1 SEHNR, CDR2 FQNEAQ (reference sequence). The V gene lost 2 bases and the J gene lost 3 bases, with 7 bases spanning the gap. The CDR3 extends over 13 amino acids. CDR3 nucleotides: TGTGCCAGCAGCTTAATTGGATACACTGAAGCTTTCTTT. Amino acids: CASSLIGYTEAFF.

The CDR3 coding sequence is TGTGCCAGCAGCGTAGAGGTCGGGGACAGGGGAGACCAGCCCCAGCATTTT. Residues: CASSVEVGDRGDQPQHF. This chain links TRBV9 with TRBJ1-5; the match to TRBD1 covers 10 bases. V gave up 0 bases and J gave up 7 bases; unmatched junction bases: 10. This CDR3 region has 17 residues. CDR1 is SGDLS and CDR2 is YYNGEE in the germline V gene.

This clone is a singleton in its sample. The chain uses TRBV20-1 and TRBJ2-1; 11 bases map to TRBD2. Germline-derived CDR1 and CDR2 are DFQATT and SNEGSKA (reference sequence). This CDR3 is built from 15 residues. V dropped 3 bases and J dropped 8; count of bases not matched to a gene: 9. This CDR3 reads CSASSLAGGLYEQFF. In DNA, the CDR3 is TGCAGTGCTAGTTCCCTAGCGGGGGGCCTCTATGAGCAGTTCTTC.